A single sample is the source of the 32 T cell receptor beta chains below, sequenced in a study of OX40 agonist ivuxolimab in advanced cancers. Only in-frame clones appear in the TCRdb table, and some are missing; sequencing was by immunoSEQ multiplex PCR. Among roughly 100,000 clones listed, around 96% were seen once. Sequencing was performed on CD4+ or CD8+ T cells sorted from blood, taken in a trial of the OX40 agonist ivuxolimab. The receptors shown here come from an adult with an advanced solid tumor such as melanoma, head and neck, liver or kidney cancer.

The V and J genes are TRBV11-1 and TRBJ2-7; D is unresolved. The V end was cut by 7 bases, the J end by 2 bases, with 12 bases between. CDR3 length: 13 residues. Per the germline V gene, CDR1 is SGHAT and CDR2 is FQDESV (reference sequence). The CDR3 bases are TGTGCCAGCACCGTGAGCCCAACCTACGAGCAGTACTTC. Its protein is CASTVSPTYEQYF.

The J gene is TRBJ2-7, the V gene TRBV7-9; D perhaps matches TRBD2 (5 bases). The CDR3 spans 13 residues. Trimming left V 4 bases short and J 5 bases short, with 12 bases between. Germline CDR1 and CDR2: SEHNR and FQNEAQ (reference sequence). As DNA, the CDR3 is TGTGCCAGCAGCTCGGGCCCCGGGGACGAGCAGTACTTC. Residues: CASSSGPGDEQYF.

The chain links TRBV5-1 to TRBJ2-1; D tentatively reads TRBD1 or TRBD2 (5 bases each). The CDR3 loop spans 11 amino acids. V was cut by 8 bases and J by 9 bases, with 12 bases left in between. Germline V lookup: CDR1 SGHRS, CDR2 YFSETQ. The CDR3 protein is CASTGQIEQFF. The DNA of the CDR3 is TGCGCCAGTACGGGGCAGATTGAGCAGTTCTTC.

The J gene is TRBJ2-6, the V gene TRBV5-5, with D perhaps TRBD1 (5 bases). Trimming removed 4 bases at V and 0 bases at J, with 14 bases between. This CDR3 has 17 amino acids. Looked up from germline, CDR1 is SGHKS and CDR2 is YYEKEE (reference sequence). Here the CDR3 DNA reads TGTGCCAGCAGCCCCCACGGACACCCCTCTGGGGCCAACGTCCTGACTTTC. Residues: CASSPHGHPSGANVLTF.

The gene calls are TRBV9 and TRBJ2-5, with 10 bases that match TRBD1. CDR1 is SGDLS and CDR2 is YYNGEE in the germline V gene. V trimming: 4 bases; J trimming: 4 bases; junction bases outside the gene matches: 10. CDR3 length: 16 residues. CDR3 sequence (DNA): TGTGCCAGCAGCTCCCCCGGGACAGGGGTAGGAGAGACCCAGTACTTC. It yields the protein CASSSPGTGVGETQYF.

The V gene is TRBV12-5, the J gene TRBJ1-3; D is ambiguous. V lost 1 base to trimming and J lost 0 bases, with 13 bases between them. Germline CDR1 and CDR2: LGHNT and FRNRAP. The CDR3 consists of 17 residues. For the CDR3, the DNA is TGTGCTAGTGGTTTGGGGCCCGAGCGGAGCTCTGGAAACACCATATATTTT. Translation gives CASGLGPERSSGNTIYF.

This clone appeared a single time. The rearrangement uses TRBV5-4 and TRBJ2-1; TRBD2 agrees at 10 bases. Germline CDR1 is SGHNT and CDR2 is YYREEE (reference sequence). J was trimmed by 9 bases and V by 2 bases; bases with no gene match: 17. The CDR3 sequence is 18 residues long. The CDR3 here is CASSFDGLAGVDLSEQFF. CDR3 coding DNA: TGTGCCAGCAGCTTCGACGGGCTAGCGGGAGTAGATCTAAGTGAGCAGTTCTTC.

To note about this clone: In the same sample, other DNA sequences code for this CDR3. The chain joins TRBV27 to TRBJ2-2; 11 nucleotides agree with TRBD1. The CDR3 spans 19 residues. The germline CDR1 and CDR2 sequences are MNHEY and SMNVEV (reference sequence). J lost 1 base, V lost 1 base, and 8 bases had no gene match. CDR3 DNA sequence: TGTGCCAGCAGTTTATGGGGGACAGGGGGATTGAGGAACACCGGGGAGCTGTTTTTT. It translates to CASSLWGTGGLRNTGELFF.

The chain couples TRBV27 to TRBJ2-1; 9 bases are a match to TRBD2. The CDR3 runs 15 residues. The V segment lost 7 bases and the J segment 3 bases; nucleotides outside the gene matches: 7. The germline V gene has CDR1 MNHEY and CDR2 SMNVEV (reference sequence). Here the CDR3 reads CASTALAGVYNEQFF. In DNA form, the CDR3 reads TGTGCCAGCACCGCTTTAGCGGGAGTCTACAATGAGCAGTTCTTC.

The V gene is TRBV6-5, the J gene TRBJ2-7; TRBD1 might be the D (6 bases). The CDR3 is 13 residues long. Germline assignment: CDR1 MNHEY and CDR2 SVGAGI. Trimming removed 5 bases at V and 3 bases at J, with 11 bases between. The CDR3 region is CASSLTGSYEQYF. The CDR3 DNA follows: TGTGCCAGCAGTCTTACAGGGAGCTACGAGCAGTACTTC.

The chain joins TRBV5-6 to TRBJ2-7; the D call may be TRBD1 or TRBD2 (5 bases each). Looked up from germline, CDR1 is SGHDT and CDR2 is YYEEEE. Deletions cut 2 bases from V and 3 bases from J, with 9 bases between. This CDR3 is built from 13 residues. CDR3 region: CASSLGTLYEQYF. For the CDR3, the DNA is TGTGCCAGCAGCTTAGGGACCCTCTACGAGCAGTACTTC.

This chain uses TRBV4-1 with TRBJ2-2; D is unclear. The germline V and J ends were trimmed by 3 bases and 0 bases, with 14 bases remaining between them. The CDR3 extends over 17 amino acids. CDR1 and CDR2 from the germline V gene are MGHRA and YSYEKL. In DNA form, the CDR3 reads TGCGCCAGCAGCCATAATATAGAACAGCCGAACACCGGGGAGCTGTTTTTT. The encoded protein is CASSHNIEQPNTGELFF.

V and J are TRBV6-6 and TRBJ2-3, with TRBD2 matching 10 bases. The trim removed 6 bases at V and 1 base at J, leaving 4 bases unmatched. Germline lookup yields CDR1 MNHNY and CDR2 SVGAGI (reference sequence). This CDR3 region has 15 residues. CDR3 bases: TGTGCCAGCAGAGGACTAGCGGCTGGCACAGATACGCAGTATTTT. This encodes CASRGLAAGTDTQYF.

The rearrangement uses TRBV7-2 and TRBJ2-7; D ambiguous. This CDR3 comprises 13 residues. Deletions cut 2 bases from V and 0 bases from J, with 5 bases between. In germline, CDR1 is SGHTA, CDR2 FQGNSA. The CDR3, as DNA: TGTGCCAGCAGCTTACCCAGCTCCTACGAGCAGTACTTC. Its protein is CASSLPSSYEQYF.

J is TRBJ2-3 and V is TRBV5-4, with a possible D match to TRBD2 (6 bases). CDR3 length: 15 amino acids. Germline loops: CDR1 SGHNT, CDR2 YYREEE (reference sequence). Trimming removed 4 bases at V and 4 bases at J, with 16 bases between. The CDR3 loop is CASSPPLTSPDTQYF. CDR3 sequence (DNA): TGTGCCAGCAGCCCTCCTTTAACTAGCCCAGATACGCAGTATTTT.

J is TRBJ1-2 and V is TRBV28; tentative D call: TRBD1 (6 bases). The germline CDR1 and CDR2 sequences are MDHEN and SYDVKM. V lost 3 bases and J lost 8, with 16 bases in between. The CDR3 consists of 14 residues. The CDR3 loop is CASSFRGTTWGYTF. The CDR3 DNA reads as TGTGCCAGCAGTTTCAGGGGTACTACGTGGGGCTACACCTTC.

The chain recombines TRBV4-1 with TRBJ2-2, with a tentative D call TRBD2 (5 bases). CDR3 length equals 15 residues. Germline CDR1 is MGHRA and CDR2 is YSYEKL. The germline V and J ends were trimmed by 4 bases and 5 bases, with 14 bases remaining between them. DNA of the CDR3: TGCGCCAGCAGCCTAAGACATCCGGGGACCGGGGAGCTGTTTTTT. Residues: CASSLRHPGTGELFF.

The chain couples TRBV29-1 to TRBJ2-7, with 12 bases that match TRBD2. V lost 6 bases, J lost 3 bases, and 3 bases stayed unmatched. This CDR3 has 13 residues. Germline loops: CDR1 SQVTM, CDR2 ANQGSEA. The CDR3 spells CSVGTSGRYEQYF. In DNA form, the CDR3 reads TGCAGCGTCGGGACTAGCGGGCGCTACGAGCAGTACTTC.

The gene calls are TRBV6-6 and TRBJ2-1; D perhaps matches TRBD2 (6 bases). V lost 9 bases and J 10 bases, leaving 16 bases between the germline ends. The germline V gene encodes CDR1 MNHNY and CDR2 SVGAGI (reference sequence). The CDR3 has 12 residues. CDR3 bases: TGTGCCAGTAGGGGCGGAGGGGTAGAGCAGTTCTTC. This sequence encodes CASRGGGVEQFF.

The DNA of the CDR3 is TGTGCCAGCTCACCATTTACAGGGGGCAGGGGCAATGAGCAGTTCTTC. Its translation: CASSPFTGGRGNEQFF. This rearrangement joins TRBV18 to TRBJ2-1; TRBD1 matches at 9 bases. In germline, CDR1 is KGHSH, CDR2 LQKENI. Trimming at V came to 2 bases and at J to 6 bases, leaving 8 bases not matched to a gene. CDR3 length equals 16 residues.

As concerns this clone: The junction and the germline gene differ at one end; a read error may be behind it. The J gene is TRBJ1-5, the V gene TRBV28; a weak D match, TRBD1 (6 bases). The CDR3 is 17 amino acids. CDR1 is MDHEN and CDR2 is SYDVKM in the germline V gene. CDR3 coding DNA: TGCCCGGAGGGGGGGCAACCTAAGGCTTATAGCAATCAGCCCCAGCATTTT. The encoded protein is CPEGGQPKAYSNQPQHF.

V is TRBV27 and J is TRBJ2-7, with 7 bases matching TRBD1. Trimming took 2 bases from V and 10 from J; bases not matched to a gene: 17. CDR3 length equals 16 residues. CDR1 is MNHEY and CDR2 is SMNVEV in the germline V gene (reference sequence). The DNA for the CDR3 is TGTGCCAGCAGTTTAACCCCTCGCCCGGGACAGCCGTCTCAGTACTTC. Translating it yields CASSLTPRPGQPSQYF.

The rearrangement uses TRBV19 and TRBJ1-2, with 7 bases fitting TRBD1. CDR3 length equals 15 residues. The V gene's germline CDR1 is LNHDA and CDR2 SQIVND (reference sequence). The V and J ends lost 1 base and 4 bases, in that order; junction bases with no gene match: 6. Here the CDR3 DNA reads TGTGCCAGTAGTATAGGACAGGGAGGTTCCTATGGCTACACCTTC. Protein: CASSIGQGGSYGYTF.

This chain connects TRBV5-4 to TRBJ2-1, with 10 bases aligning to TRBD2. The CDR3 is made up of 17 amino acids. Germline CDR1 is SGHNT and CDR2 is YYREEE (reference sequence). V was clipped by 4 bases and J by 0 bases; unmatched bases: 7. CDR3 sequence reads: CASSEKLAGGSYNEQFF. In nucleotides, the CDR3 is TGTGCCAGCAGCGAGAAATTAGCGGGAGGCTCCTACAATGAGCAGTTCTTC.

The chain recombines TRBV7-3 with TRBJ1-3, with D perhaps TRBD1 (5 bases). The CDR3 extends over 15 amino acids. V was pared by 3 bases and J by 0 bases, with 9 bases between. Germline V gene sequence: CDR1 SGHTA, CDR2 FQGTGA. The chain's CDR3 is CASSLGPSSGNTIYF. CDR3 nucleotides: TGTGCCAGCAGCTTGGGGCCTAGCTCTGGAAACACCATATATTTT.

The chain uses TRBV18 and TRBJ2-3; tentative D call: TRBD2 (6 bases). V was shortened by 3 bases and J by 0 bases, with 13 bases between the two germline ends. The CDR3 covers 16 residues. CDR1 KGHSH and CDR2 LQKENI come from the germline V gene. The DNA for the CDR3 is TGTGCCAGCTCACCCCTCTTGCGGGGAAGCACAGATACGCAGTATTTT. Its protein is CASSPLLRGSTDTQYF.

This clone has just one count. The same CDR3 also results from other DNA sequences found in this sample. For the CDR3, the DNA is TGTGCCTGGAGTGTCCCGGGCGGGTCACCCCTCCACTTT. The encoded protein is CAWSVPGGSPLHF. The genes are TRBV30 and TRBJ1-6; no clear D. The length of the CDR3 is 13 residues. The germline V and J ends were trimmed by 0 bases and 10 bases, with 10 bases remaining between them. The germline V gene encodes CDR1 GTSNPN and CDR2 SVGIG (reference sequence).

The chain uses TRBV7-9 and TRBJ2-5; a weak D match, TRBD2 (5 bases). Trimming took off 1 base at V and 4 bases at J, with 13 bases between the two ends. Per the germline V gene, CDR1 is SEHNR and CDR2 is FQNEAQ (reference sequence). The CDR3 is made up of 15 amino acids. Here the CDR3 DNA reads TGTGCCAGCAGCTTAGGGACTCCTATAGGAGAGACCCAGTACTTC. This sequence encodes CASSLGTPIGETQYF.

V is TRBV5-6 and J is TRBJ1-1; no firm D call. V was clipped by 4 bases and J by 3 bases, with 13 bases between them. Germline CDR1 is SGHDT and CDR2 is YYEEEE. The CDR3 sequence is 14 residues long. CDR3 residues: CASSLPGSDTEAFF. For the CDR3, the DNA is TGTGCCAGCAGCCTCCCAGGATCGGACACTGAAGCTTTCTTT.

The rearrangement links TRBV27 to TRBJ2-1, with D perhaps TRBD1 or TRBD2 (5 bases each). This CDR3 is 16 amino acids long. V shed 0 bases and J shed 7 bases, with 16 bases lying between them. Germline values: CDR1 MNHEY, CDR2 SMNVEV (reference sequence). The CDR3 nucleotides read TGTGCCAGCAGTTTATCTTGGGGGAGTCTGGTTAATGAGCAGTTCTTC. It translates to CASSLSWGSLVNEQFF.

V usage is TRBV7-9 and J usage is TRBJ2-7, with 7 bases fitting TRBD2. Germline V gene lookup returns CDR1 SEHNR and CDR2 FQNEAQ (reference sequence). V dropped 1 base and J dropped 7; count of bases not matched to a gene: 4. The CDR3 runs to 13 residues. CDR3 nucleotide sequence: TGTGCCAGCAGCTTAGGCCTAGCGGATGAGCAGTACTTC. Amino acid sequence: CASSLGLADEQYF.

The rearrangement joins TRBV11-2 to TRBJ2-3; 9 bases match TRBD2. CDR1 and CDR2 (germline): SGHAT, FQNNGV. The CDR3 is made up of 14 amino acids. V was pared by 5 bases and J by 2 bases, with 2 bases of the junction left unmatched. CDR3: CASSPSGDTDTQYF. The CDR3 region has the DNA TGTGCCAGCAGCCCTAGCGGGGACACAGATACGCAGTATTTT.